Below, one T cell receptor (beta chain) is given with its context. The data are from a study of blood T cell repertoires in COVID-19. On the study more broadly: T cells, B-cell-depleted T cells, or PBMCs supplied cDNA or gDNA.

The Seattle patients joined while their infection was active and were tracked longitudinally afterward. Methods used by the authors: Reference gene primer amplification in the assay estimated nucleated cell counts. Sequenced by immunoSEQ multiplex PCR; TCRdb stores in-frame clones only, minus some. V, J and clone size were drawn from that table, and D and trimming were deduced from the DNA. The table includes 200,000 to 250,000 clones, around 83% detected once. V lost 0 bases and J lost 3, with 11 bases in between. The germline V gene encodes CDR1 SGHKS and CDR2 YYEKEE (reference sequence). The CDR3 has 15 amino acids.

Specimen: peripheral blood. This receptor was identified in a woman aged 45 to 65 with COVID-19, enrolled during active disease. V usage is TRBV5-5 and J usage is TRBJ2-3; TRBD1 might be the D (5 bases). DNA for the CDR3: TGTGCCAGCAGCTTGGCCGGCAGGGCGACAGATACGCAGTATTTT. It encodes CASSLAGRATDTQYF.